A selection of T cell receptor beta chains follows, all from one sample in a study of CD8 T cells in Susac syndrome. TCRdb reprocessed the immunoSEQ multiplex PCR reads via MiXCR and lists one record per CDR3 protein. Of some 250,000 distinct CDR3 sequences listed, around 96% are singletons. The sequenced material came from CD4+ T cells from PBMCs. These receptors were taken from a human donor with Susac syndrome. The CDR3 runs from the conserved cysteine through the conserved F or W. Fields, in order: D gene, J gene, V gene, clone size, CDR3 DNA, CDR3 protein. D genes are given only for firm matches. Clone sizes are given selectively: once, few, many, or a class where the clone is expanded.

>TRBD1|TRBJ2-2|TRBV29-1|-
TGCAGCGTTGCCCCCGGGACAGCAAACACCGGGGAGCTGTTTTTT
CSVAPGTANTGELFF
>TRBD1|TRBJ2-1|TRBV5-1|once
TGCGCCAGCAGCCCCCCCCGACAGGGGAATGAGCAGTTCTTC
CASSPPRQGNEQFF
>-|TRBJ2-5|TRBV5-1|-
TGCGCCAGCTCTGCAGGGGAATTAGAGACCCAGTACTTC
CASSAGELETQYF
>-|TRBJ2-5|TRBV9|-
TGTGCCAGCAGCGTAAGGCAGGGGGGAGAGACCCAGTACTTC
CASSVRQGGETQYF
>TRBD1|TRBJ2-7|TRBV7-9|-
TGTGCCACCATCAGAGACGGGACAGGGGAATACGAGCAGTACTTC
CATIRDGTGEYEQYF
>-|TRBJ2-4|TRBV28|-
TGTGCCAGCAGTTTATATGGGTACGGCATTCAGTACTTC
CASSLYGYGIQYF
>TRBD2|TRBJ2-1|TRBV29-1|-
TGCAGCGTTAACCATCTAGCGGGGCCCGGCAATGAGCAGTTCTTC
CSVNHLAGPGNEQFF
>-|TRBJ2-1|TRBV28|-
TGTGCCAGCAGGGGGGTCAATGAGCAGTTCTTC
CASRGVNEQFF
>-|TRBJ1-5|TRBV29-1|-
TGCAGCGTTGAAGCGCAGGGAGGTCAGCCCCAGCATTTT
CSVEAQGGQPQHF
>-|TRBJ2-7|TRBV6-6|few
TGTGCCAGCGGCCCTACCTACGAGCAGTACTTC
CASGPTYEQYF
>TRBD2|TRBJ2-1|TRBV9|-
TGTGCCAGCAGCGTAGGACTAGCGTCCCATGAGCAGTTCTTC
CASSVGLASHEQFF
>-|TRBJ2-7|TRBV12-3/TRBV12-4|-
TGTGCCAGCAGTTTTTTGGCCTACGAGCAGTACTTC
CASSFLAYEQYF
>-|TRBJ2-7|TRBV5-1|-
TGCGCCAGCAGCTTGGACCGACCCTACGAGCAGTACTTC
CASSLDRPYEQYF
>-|TRBJ2-2|TRBV5-4|-
TGTGCCAGCAGCTCGGGACTCACCGGGGAGCTGTTTTTT
CASSSGLTGELFF
>-|TRBJ1-5|TRBV18|once
TGTGCCAGCTCACCCTCAAAGTGGGGGAGGTATCAGCCCCAGCATTTT
CASSPSKWGRYQPQHF
>-|TRBJ2-5|TRBV11-2|-
TGTGCCAGCAGCTTAGACAGAGAAGAGACCCAGTACTTC
CASSLDREETQYF
>TRBD1|TRBJ2-1|TRBV29-1|-
TGCAGCGGCGATCAACCGGGGACAGCCTACAATGAGCAGTTCTTC
CSGDQPGTAYNEQFF
>-|TRBJ2-1|TRBV5-1|-
TGCGCCAGCAGCTGGGGTGAGACCCACAATGAGCAGTTCTTC
CASSWGETHNEQFF
>-|TRBJ2-7|TRBV20-1|-
TGCAGTGCTAGAGAATTGCCCAGGGCGGGGGCCCCTTTTCGGGAGCAGTACTTC
CSARELPRAGAPFREQYF
>TRBD1|TRBJ2-3|TRBV3-1|-
TGTGCCAGCAGCCAGGGGGACAGCGAAAGCACAGATACGCAGTATTTT
CASSQGDSESTDTQYF
>-|TRBJ2-1|TRBV18|-
TGTGCCAGCTCACCAACCCAGACCTACAATGAGCAGTTCTTC
CASSPTQTYNEQFF
>-|TRBJ2-1|TRBV7-2|-
TGTGCCAGCAGCTCCCTCCCCCCTGGGGGTGAGCAGTTCTTC
CASSSLPPGGEQFF
>TRBD2|TRBJ2-3|TRBV6-1|-
TGTGCCAGCACCCCGGCCGGGACTAGCGGCACAGATACGCAGTATTTT
CASTPAGTSGTDTQYF
>-|TRBJ2-7|TRBV19|-
TGTGCCAGTAGTATACGTGGGAACCAGTACGAGCAGTACTTC
CASSIRGNQYEQYF
>-|TRBJ2-4|TRBV19|-
TGTGCCAGCCAGAGAGGAGGCATTCAGTACTTC
CASQRGGIQYF
>TRBD1|TRBJ1-1|TRBV27|-
TGTGCCAGCAACAAGGACAGGATCGGGAACACTGAAGCTTTCTTT
CASNKDRIGNTEAFF
>TRBD2|TRBJ2-7|TRBV19|-
TGTGCCAGTGGGGGAGGGGCCGAGCAGTACTTC
CASGGGAEQYF
>-|TRBJ2-5|TRBV15|-
TGTGCCACCAGCAGGGTCAAGAAGCGGGAGACCCAGTACTTC
CATSRVKKRETQYF
>-|TRBJ2-5|TRBV5-1|once
TGCGCCAGCAGCTTTGGATTCCAAGAGACCCAGTACTTC
CASSFGFQETQYF
>-|TRBJ2-6|TRBV20-1|-
TGCAGTGCCCGACAGCCGTCCTCTGGGGCCAACGTCCTGACTTTC
CSARQPSSGANVLTF
>TRBD1|TRBJ1-1|TRBV12-3/TRBV12-4|-
TGTGCCAGCACTGTGAGACAGGGCACTGAAGCTTTCTTT
CASTVRQGTEAFF
>TRBD1|TRBJ1-1|TRBV25-1|-
TGTGCCAGCAGTGAGGGAGGGGGCAGAGAAGCTTTCTTT
CASSEGGGREAFF
>-|TRBJ1-1|TRBV6-2/TRBV6-3|once
TGTGCCAGCAGTTACTCTCCGCGACAGCCCAACACTGAAGCTTTCTTT
CASSYSPRQPNTEAFF
>TRBD2|TRBJ2-4|TRBV29-1|once
TGCAGCGTGGGCGGGGGACTTGGAGGCGGTAACATTCAGTACTTC
CSVGGGLGGGNIQYF
>-|TRBJ2-6|TRBV29-1|-
TGCAGCGTTGTGTCCTCTGGGGCCAACGTCCTGATTTTC
CSVVSSGANVLIF
>TRBD1|TRBJ2-7|TRBV7-9|once
TGTGCCAGCAGCCCGGGACAGGGGGCTGACGAGCAGTACTTC
CASSPGQGADEQYF
>-|TRBJ2-2|TRBV6-5|few
TGTGCCAGCAGTCTAAGAGTAACCGGGGAGCTGTTTTTT
CASSLRVTGELFF
>-|TRBJ2-3|TRBV24-1|-
TGTGCCACCCGAGACTGGGTGGATACGCAGTATTTT
CATRDWVDTQYF
>-|TRBJ1-5|TRBV25-1|-
TGTGCCAGCAGTGAATCGGTACAGGGTGTTCATCAGCCCCAGCATTTT
CASSESVQGVHQPQHF
>-|TRBJ2-7|TRBV29-1|-
TGCAGCGTTGGGGGAGATTACAGCCGCGGAGGATTCGAGCAGTACTTC
CSVGGDYSRGGFEQYF
>TRBD2|TRBJ2-1|TRBV29-1|-
TGCAGCGTTCAGGCTAGGAGCGGGAGTGATGAGCAGTTCTTC
CSVQARSGSDEQFF
>-|TRBJ2-7|TRBV5-1|once
TGCGCCAGCAGCTTTAAAACCGAGCCCTCCTACGAGCAGTACTTC
CASSFKTEPSYEQYF
>-|TRBJ2-1|TRBV7-9|-
TGTGCCAGCAGCTTAGGGGACAAAACATACAATGAGCAGTTCTTC
CASSLGDKTYNEQFF
>TRBD1|TRBJ1-2|TRBV29-1|-
TGCAGCGGGGGACAGGCCTATGGCTACACCTTC
CSGGQAYGYTF
>TRBD2|TRBJ2-7|TRBV19|-
TGTGCCAGTAGCCAGACTAGCGCGACGACCTACGAGCAGTACTTC
CASSQTSATTYEQYF
>-|TRBJ2-1|TRBV7-7|-
TGTGCTAGCAGCCAACGACTAGACAATGAGCAGTTCTTC
CASSQRLDNEQFF
>TRBD1|TRBJ1-2|TRBV29-1|-
TGCAGCGCCCATGCGGCGACAGGGCTGTATGGCTACACCTTC
CSAHAATGLYGYTF
>TRBD2|TRBJ2-7|TRBV20-1|-
TGCAGTGCTAAGTCCCTACCGGGAGGTTTTGACGAGCAGTACTTC
CSAKSLPGGFDEQYF